The 3 T cell receptor beta chains in this list originate from one sample, sequenced in a study of OX40 agonist ivuxolimab in advanced cancers. The repertoire was sequenced with immunoSEQ multiplex PCR; TCRdb's copy has only in-frame clones and lacks some. The sample has 90,000 to 95,000 clones, approximately 89% seen once. Sequencing used CD4+ or CD8+ T cells sorted from blood, obtained in a trial of the OX40 agonist ivuxolimab. The source of these receptors is an adult with an advanced solid tumor such as melanoma, head and neck, liver or kidney cancer.

This clone was seen a single time. The chain uses TRBV23-1 and TRBJ1-1; 9 bases agree with TRBD1. TRBV23-1 is sorted into the ORF group, with uncertain function. The V and J ends lost 8 bases and 2 bases, in that order; junction bases with no gene match: 9. The CDR3 consists of 15 residues. The DNA for the CDR3 is TGCGCCAGCGGTGGGGACAGGGACCTAAACACTGAAGCTTTCTTT. Translating gives CASGGDRDLNTEAFF.

The chain carries TRBV4-2 and TRBJ2-3, with D tentatively TRBD1 (5 bases). V gave up 1 base and J gave up 2 bases, with 10 bases separating them. Germline-derived CDR1 and CDR2 are LGHNA and YNFKEQ. The CDR3 spans 15 residues. Written as DNA, the CDR3 is TGTGCCAGCAGCCAAGCGACAGCCCCCACAGATACGCAGTATTTT. The encoded protein is CASSQATAPTDTQYF.

This sequence joins TRBV7-2 and TRBJ2-5; 13 nucleotides line up with TRBD2. This CDR3 comprises 19 residues. Germline CDR1 is SGHTA and CDR2 is FQGNSA. Losses at the gene ends were 4 bases for V and 5 bases for J; bases not matched to a gene: 16. CDR3 protein: CASSSPRLGLAGVGETQYF. CDR3 in DNA: TGTGCCAGCAGCTCCCCGCGACTTGGACTAGCGGGAGTCGGGGAGACCCAGTACTTC.